A single sample is the source of the 18 T cell receptor beta chains below, sequenced in a study of T cell repertoires in cytomegalovirus infection. MiXCR, run by TCRdb on the reads, gives a single entry per CDR3 protein. The sample carries 150,000 or so distinct CDR3 sequences, 20% to 30% recorded once. Material for sequencing was PBMCs. Receptors were obtained from a human donor in good health (CMV status not recorded). Some clones in this sample may be carry-over from other donors' samples.

The chain couples TRBV28 to TRBJ1-1; D may be TRBD1 (5 bases). The CDR3 runs to 15 residues. The V gene lost 5 bases and the J gene lost 0 bases, with 13 bases spanning the gap. Germline assignment: CDR1 MDHEN and CDR2 SYDVKM. This chain's CDR3 is CASSPGGDMNTEAFF. The CDR3 DNA reads as TGTGCCAGCAGTCCGGGGGGGGATATGAACACTGAAGCTTTCTTT.

Only a few counts were recorded for this clonotype. V and J are TRBV15 and TRBJ2-7; 11 bases are a match to TRBD2. The CDR3 runs 16 residues. The germline CDR1 and CDR2 sequences are LNHNV and YYDKDF (reference sequence). Trimming took 5 bases from V and 0 from J; bases not matched to a gene: 6. CDR3 DNA: TGTGCCACCAGCTCCCTCGGGACTAGCGGCTCCTACGAGCAGTACTTC. This encodes CATSSLGTSGSYEQYF.

This clonotype occurred many times. This sequence joins TRBV7-6 and TRBJ2-1, with a possible D match to TRBD1 (6 bases). Trimming stripped 5 bases from V and 7 bases from J, with 15 bases between. This CDR3 has 14 residues. CDR1 and CDR2 (germline): SGHVS, FNYEAQ. CDR3 DNA: TGTGCCAGCAGCCCCCTAGTGGGGGCGAATGAGCAGTTCTTC. It is translated as CASSPLVGANEQFF.

The table lists this clonotype with many counts. The genes are TRBV11-2 and TRBJ2-4; 14 bases agree with TRBD2. V lost 5 bases and J lost 5; bases outside the gene matches: 5. This CDR3 has 16 residues. Per germline, CDR1 SGHAT and CDR2 FQNNGV. The CDR3 region has the DNA TGTGCCAGCAGCCGGGGGACTAGCGGGGGCCAAAACATTCAGTACTTC. Protein: CASSRGTSGGQNIQYF.

This clonotype has a count of ten or more. The chain links TRBV11-2 to TRBJ2-1, with a weak D call TRBD2 (7 bases). Trimming took off 2 bases at V and 6 bases at J, with 11 bases between the two ends. The CDR3 contains 14 residues. CDR1 SGHAT and CDR2 FQNNGV come from the germline V gene. CDR3 sequence (DNA): TGTGCCAGCAGCTTACGGGGGGCCCCCAATGAGCAGTTCTTC. This sequence encodes CASSLRGAPNEQFF.

This clonotype was seen repeatedly, ten times or more. The genes are TRBV5-5 and TRBJ1-1, with D unresolved. Trimming left V 3 bases short and J 1 base short, with 13 bases between. This CDR3 spans 15 amino acids. Germline CDR1 and CDR2: SGHKS and YYEKEE (reference sequence). The chain's CDR3 is CASSSGYSANTEAFF. In nucleotides, the CDR3 is TGTGCCAGCAGCTCCGGATATTCCGCGAACACTGAAGCTTTCTTT. The variable domain in full, completed from reference TRBV5-5 and TRBJ1-1, reads DAGVTQSPTHLIKTRGQQVTLRCSPISGHKSVSWYQQVLGQGPQFIFQYYEKEERGRGNFPDRFSARQFPNYSSELNVNALLLGDSALYLCASSSGYSANTEAFFGQGTRLTVV.

The table lists this clonotype with a few counts. V is TRBV29-1 and J is TRBJ2-7; 8 bases map to TRBD1. V lost 0 bases to trimming and J lost 4 bases; unmatched junction nucleotides: 8. CDR1 and CDR2 (germline): SQVTM, ANQGSEA. This CDR3 region has 15 residues. The CDR3 protein is CSVEDAAGGRYEQYF. CDR3 DNA: TGCAGCGTTGAAGATGCTGCAGGGGGCAGGTACGAGCAGTACTTC.

The genes are TRBV6-2 or TRBV6-3 and TRBJ2-7; TRBD1 might be the D (6 bases). The length of the CDR3 is 15 residues. The V gene lost 7 bases and the J gene lost 2 bases, with 18 bases spanning the gap. Germline CDR1 is MNHEY and CDR2 is SVGEGT. In nucleotides, the CDR3 is TGTGCCAGCACCGATCTGGGGGCTGATACCTACGAGCAGTACTTC. This sequence encodes CASTDLGADTYEQYF.

The chain has TRBV20-1 and TRBJ2-7; 10 nucleotides match TRBD2. The CDR3 extends over 14 amino acids. J lost 4 bases, V lost 0 bases, and 3 bases had no gene match. Per germline, CDR1 DFQATT and CDR2 SNEGSKA (reference sequence). CDR3 loop: CSARDPTSGYEQYF. In DNA form, the CDR3 reads TGCAGTGCTAGAGATCCGACTAGCGGGTACGAGCAGTACTTC.

This clonotype has a handful of counts. This chain connects TRBV7-2 to TRBJ2-2, with 10 bases aligning to TRBD1. V was pared by 5 bases and J by 13 bases, with 4 bases of the junction left unmatched. In germline, CDR1 is SGHTA, CDR2 FQGNSA. This CDR3 has 12 amino acids. The CDR3 spells CASSKDRGRLFF. CDR3 in DNA: TGTGCCAGCAGCAAAGACAGGGGGCGGCTGTTTTTT.

This clonotype was counted many times. The CDR3 sequence: CASSRGSQETQYF. The CDR3 nucleotides are TGTGCCAGCAGCCGAGGGTCACAGGAGACCCAGTACTTC. The chain uses TRBV7-2 and TRBJ2-5, with D possibly being TRBD2 (5 bases). There are 13 residues in the CDR3. Germline CDR1 and CDR2: SGHTA and FQGNSA. Trimming left V 5 bases short and J 5 bases short, with 12 bases between.

The chain recombines TRBV19 with TRBJ2-1; the D is unclear. The CDR3 is 13 residues long. Germline V lookup: CDR1 LNHDA, CDR2 SQIVND (reference sequence). V gave up 5 bases and J gave up 7 bases, with 12 bases separating them. The CDR3 sequence: CASSVGTVNEQFF. The CDR3 coding sequence is TGTGCCAGTAGTGTGGGAACAGTTAATGAGCAGTTCTTC.

This clonotype showed up just a few times. The chain employs TRBV6-2 or TRBV6-3 and TRBJ2-3, with 7 bases lining up with TRBD1. J gave up 7 bases and V 5 bases, and 12 bases lay outside the gene matches. This CDR3 is 15 amino acids long. Germline V gene sequence: CDR1 MNHEY, CDR2 SVGEGT. The CDR3 sequence: CASSLEGARVNTQYF. DNA of the CDR3: TGTGCCAGCAGTCTCGAGGGGGCGCGAGTCAATACGCAGTATTTT.

The chain joins TRBV6-2 or TRBV6-3 to TRBJ2-1; 7 bases agree with TRBD2. The ends lost 8 bases at V and 5 bases at J; junction bases unmatched: 12. Germline CDR1 is MNHEY and CDR2 is SVGEGT. The CDR3 is 15 amino acids. CDR3 nucleotide sequence: TGTGCCAGCTCCAACGCGGGAGTTGGCGACAATGAGCAGTTCTTC. Translating it yields CASSNAGVGDNEQFF.

The chain links TRBV29-1 to TRBJ2-4, with D uncertain. The V gene's germline CDR1 is SQVTM and CDR2 ANQGSEA. The CDR3 length is 13 residues. Between the trimmed V and J ends, which lost 0 bases and 3 bases, there was a span of 6 bases. CDR3 bases: TGCAGCGTTGAAGAAGGGCTCAAAAACATTCAGTACTTC. Protein product: CSVEEGLKNIQYF.

This clonotype was recorded many times. This chain uses TRBV7-2 with TRBJ1-3; 7 bases map to TRBD1. The trim removed 2 bases at V and 2 bases at J, leaving 3 bases unmatched. Germline assignment: CDR1 SGHTA and CDR2 FQGNSA. The CDR3 length is 15 residues. The CDR3 DNA is TGTGCCAGCAGCTTACGACAGGGAACTGGAAACACCATATATTTT. Protein sequence: CASSLRQGTGNTIYF.

There are a few counts of this clonotype. The V gene is TRBV5-1, the J gene TRBJ2-7; D not resolved. The CDR3 consists of 15 residues. The V end lost 4 bases, the J end lost 4 bases, and 18 bases lay between the germline ends. In germline, CDR1 is SGHRS, CDR2 YFSETQ. The CDR3 sequence is CASSALVGPGYEQYF. CDR3 in DNA: TGCGCCAGCAGCGCTTTAGTTGGGCCCGGATACGAGCAGTACTTC.

The rearrangement joins TRBV28 to TRBJ1-1; D remains ambiguous. This CDR3 has 15 amino acids. Germline V gives CDR1 MDHEN, CDR2 SYDVKM. The V end was cut by 5 bases, the J end by 6 bases, with 19 bases between. The chain's CDR3 is CASSAWVDAGAEAFF. CDR3 nucleotides: TGTGCCAGCAGTGCGTGGGTCGACGCCGGCGCTGAAGCTTTCTTT. The variable domain in full, with the rest retrieved from reference TRBV28 and TRBJ1-1, is DVKVTQSSRYLVKRTGEKVFLECVQDMDHENMFWYRQDPGLGLRLIYFSYDVKMKEKGDIPEGYSVSREKKERFSLILESASTNQTSMYLCASSAWVDAGAEAFFGQGTRLTVV.